This T cell receptor (beta chain) stems from a study of CXCR3-negative and CXCR3-positive naive CD8 T cells. General study results and limits: TRBV-TRBJ usage was similar across naive CXCR3 subsets but distinct in memory cells. Memory CD8+ cells showed much lower diversity, while both naive subsets were comparably high.

CDR3 length: 16 amino acids. Germline V CDR1 and CDR2: SQVTM, ANQGSEA. As for this clonotype: Its antigen is not identified.

With UMI labels, 5' RACE was used to prepare the TRB cDNA libraries. TCRdb reprocessed the 5' RACE reads and reports one entry per CDR3 protein, with no DNA. The table for this sample gives under 3,500 distinct CDR3 sequences. Among CD8+ T cells, naive ones were CD45RO-CCR7+CD27+CD95-. This rearrangement joins TRBV29-1 to TRBJ2-5; the D gene TCRdb calls, TRBD1, cannot be checked with no DNA. The specimen was naive CXCR3- CD8+ T cells from blood. Subset specified: CD45RO-CCR7+CD27+CD95- naive CD8+ T cells lacking CXCR3 (TNR3-). The clonotype originates from a human donor in good health. Some clones in this sample may be carry-over from other donors' samples. The CDR3 here is CSVTEGQGALQETQYF.